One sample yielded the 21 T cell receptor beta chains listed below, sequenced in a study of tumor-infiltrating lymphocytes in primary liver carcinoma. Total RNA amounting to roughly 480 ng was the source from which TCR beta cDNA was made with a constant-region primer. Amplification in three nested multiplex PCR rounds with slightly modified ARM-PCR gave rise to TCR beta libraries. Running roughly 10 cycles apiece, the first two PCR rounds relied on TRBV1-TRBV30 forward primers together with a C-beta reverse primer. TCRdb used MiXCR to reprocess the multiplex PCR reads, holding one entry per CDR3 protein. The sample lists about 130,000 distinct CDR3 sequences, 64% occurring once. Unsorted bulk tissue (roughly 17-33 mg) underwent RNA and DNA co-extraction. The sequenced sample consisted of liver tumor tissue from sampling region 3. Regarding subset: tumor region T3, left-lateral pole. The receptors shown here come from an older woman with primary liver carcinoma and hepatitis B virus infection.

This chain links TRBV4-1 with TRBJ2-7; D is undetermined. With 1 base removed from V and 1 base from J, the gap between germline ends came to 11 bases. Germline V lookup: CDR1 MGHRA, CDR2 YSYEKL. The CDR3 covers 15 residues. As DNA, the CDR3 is TGCGCCAGCAGCCAAGCCCCGGACCGATCCTACGAGCAGTACTTC. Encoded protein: CASSQAPDRSYEQYF.

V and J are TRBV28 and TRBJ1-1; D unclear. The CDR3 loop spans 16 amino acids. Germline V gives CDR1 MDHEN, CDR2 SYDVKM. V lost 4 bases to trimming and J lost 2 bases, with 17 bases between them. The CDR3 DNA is TGTGCCAGCAGTTGCGTACGCCCTAACACCAACACTGAAGCTTTCTTT. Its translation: CASSCVRPNTNTEAFF.

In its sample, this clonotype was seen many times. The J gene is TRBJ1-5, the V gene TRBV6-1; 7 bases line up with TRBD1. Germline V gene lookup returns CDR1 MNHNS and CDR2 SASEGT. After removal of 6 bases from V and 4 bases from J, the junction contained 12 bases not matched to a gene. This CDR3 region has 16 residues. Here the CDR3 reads CASSELQGNLNQPQHF. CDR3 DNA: TGTGCCAGCAGCGAATTACAGGGGAACTTGAATCAGCCCCAGCATTTT.

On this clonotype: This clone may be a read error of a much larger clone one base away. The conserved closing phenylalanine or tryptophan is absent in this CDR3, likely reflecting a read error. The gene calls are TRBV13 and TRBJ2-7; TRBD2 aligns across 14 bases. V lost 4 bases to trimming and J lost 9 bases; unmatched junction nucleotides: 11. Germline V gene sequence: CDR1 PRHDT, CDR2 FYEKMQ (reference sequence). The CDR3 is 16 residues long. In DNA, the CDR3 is TGTGCCAGCAGCTCAGGGACTAGCGGGGGACGCCTGGGGCAGTACTTA. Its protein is CASSSGTSGGRLGQYL.

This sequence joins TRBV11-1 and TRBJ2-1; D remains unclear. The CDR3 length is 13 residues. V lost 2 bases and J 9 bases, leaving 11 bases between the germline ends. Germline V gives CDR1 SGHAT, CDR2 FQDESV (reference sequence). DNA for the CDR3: TGTGCCAGCAGCTTAAACACCTACGTTGAGCAGTTCTTC. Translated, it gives CASSLNTYVEQFF.

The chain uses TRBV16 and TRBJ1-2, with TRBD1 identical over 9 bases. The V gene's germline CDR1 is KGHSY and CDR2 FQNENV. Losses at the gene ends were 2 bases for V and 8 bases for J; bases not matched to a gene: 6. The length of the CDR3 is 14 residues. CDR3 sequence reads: CASSQRDRVRGYTF. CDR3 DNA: TGTGCCAGCAGCCAACGGGACAGGGTGAGGGGCTACACCTTC. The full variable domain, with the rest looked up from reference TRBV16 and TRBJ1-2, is GEEVAQTPKHLVRGEGQKAKLYCAPIKGHSYVFWYQQVLKNEFKFLISFQNENVFDETGMPKERFSAKCLPNSPCSLEIQATKLEDSAVYFCASSQRDRVRGYTFGSGTRLTVV.

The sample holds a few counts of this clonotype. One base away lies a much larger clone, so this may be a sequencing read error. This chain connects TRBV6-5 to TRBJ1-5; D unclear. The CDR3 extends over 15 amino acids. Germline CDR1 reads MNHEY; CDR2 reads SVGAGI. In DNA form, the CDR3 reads TGTGCCAGCAGTTACTCTGGCGGTGGGAATCAGCTCCAGCATTTT. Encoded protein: CASSYSGGGNQLQHF.

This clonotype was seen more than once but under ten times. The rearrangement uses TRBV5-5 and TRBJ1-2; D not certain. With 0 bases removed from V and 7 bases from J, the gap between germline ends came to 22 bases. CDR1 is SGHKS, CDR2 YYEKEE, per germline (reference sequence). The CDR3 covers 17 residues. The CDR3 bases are TGTGCCAGCAGCTTGGCCAAGGATAGTTTACGTTCCTGTGGCTACACCTTC. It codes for CASSLAKDSLRSCGYTF.

CDR3 in amino acids: CANRLPGEETQYF. Written as DNA, the CDR3 is TGCGCCAACAGACTCCCAGGGGAAGAGACCCAGTACTTC. The chain combines TRBV5-1 with TRBJ2-5; possible D gene TRBD1, 6 bases. Germline V gene data show CDR1 as SGHRS and CDR2 as YFSETQ. V gave up 9 bases and J gave up 3 bases, with 15 bases separating them. This CDR3 comprises 13 residues.

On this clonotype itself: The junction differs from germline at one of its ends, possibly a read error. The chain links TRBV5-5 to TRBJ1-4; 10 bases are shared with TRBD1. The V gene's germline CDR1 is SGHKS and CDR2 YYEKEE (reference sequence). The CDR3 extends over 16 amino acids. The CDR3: CTSGTGTGVANEKLFF. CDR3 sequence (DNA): TGTACCAGCGGAACCGGGACAGGGGTAGCTAATGAAAAACTGTTTTTT.

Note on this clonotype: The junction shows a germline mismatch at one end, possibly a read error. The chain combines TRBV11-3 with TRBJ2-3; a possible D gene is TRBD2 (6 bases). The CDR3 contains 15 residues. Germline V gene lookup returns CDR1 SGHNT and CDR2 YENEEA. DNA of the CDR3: TGTGCCTGCAGTGCGCGGGGCATAGGCACAGATACGCAGTATTTT. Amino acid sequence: CACSARGIGTDTQYF.

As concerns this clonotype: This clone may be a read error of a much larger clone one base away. The CDR3 DNA is TGTGCCAGCAGTGATCCTGGGGAGGCCTACGAGCAGTACTTC. Encoded protein: CASSDPGEAYEQYF. The V call is TRBV6-2 or TRBV6-3, the J call TRBJ2-7; weak D call: TRBD2 (6 bases). With 5 bases removed from V and 2 bases from J, the gap between germline ends came to 13 bases. CDR3 length: 14 amino acids. Germline CDR1 is MNHEY and CDR2 is SVGEGT.

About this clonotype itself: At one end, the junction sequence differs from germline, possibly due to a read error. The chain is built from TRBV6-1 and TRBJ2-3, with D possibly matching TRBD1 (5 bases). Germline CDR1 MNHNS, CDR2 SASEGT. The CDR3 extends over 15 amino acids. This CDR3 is CANSGSPGRPDTQYF. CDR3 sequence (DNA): TGTGCCAACAGTGGAAGCCCAGGGCGGCCAGATACGCAGTATTTT.

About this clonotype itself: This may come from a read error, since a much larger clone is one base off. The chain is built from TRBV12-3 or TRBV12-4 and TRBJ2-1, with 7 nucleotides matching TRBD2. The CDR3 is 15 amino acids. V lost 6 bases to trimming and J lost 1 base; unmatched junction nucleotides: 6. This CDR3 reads CASSKSGVSYNEQFF. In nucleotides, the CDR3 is TGTGCCAGCAGCAAAAGCGGGGTGTCCTACAATGAGCAGTTCTTC.

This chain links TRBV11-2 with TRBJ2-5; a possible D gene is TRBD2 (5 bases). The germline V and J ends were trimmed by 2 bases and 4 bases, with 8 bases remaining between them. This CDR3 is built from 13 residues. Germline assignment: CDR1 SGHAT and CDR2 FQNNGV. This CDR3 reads CASSLSLVETQYF. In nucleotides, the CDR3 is TGTGCCAGCAGCTTATCACTAGTAGAGACCCAGTACTTC.

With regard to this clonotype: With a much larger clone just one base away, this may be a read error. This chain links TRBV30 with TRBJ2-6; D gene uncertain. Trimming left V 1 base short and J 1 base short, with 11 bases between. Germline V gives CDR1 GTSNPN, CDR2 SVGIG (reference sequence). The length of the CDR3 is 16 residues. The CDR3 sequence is CAWSGLLASGANVLTF. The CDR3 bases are TGTGCCTGGAGTGGACTTCTGGCTTCTGGGGCCAACGTCCTGACTTTC.

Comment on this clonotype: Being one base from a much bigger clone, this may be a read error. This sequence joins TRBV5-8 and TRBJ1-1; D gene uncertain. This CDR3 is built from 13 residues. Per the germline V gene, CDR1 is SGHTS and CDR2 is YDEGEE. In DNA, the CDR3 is TGTACCAGCAGCACCCGATACGGATGGGAAGCTTTCTTT. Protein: CTSSTRYGWEAFF.

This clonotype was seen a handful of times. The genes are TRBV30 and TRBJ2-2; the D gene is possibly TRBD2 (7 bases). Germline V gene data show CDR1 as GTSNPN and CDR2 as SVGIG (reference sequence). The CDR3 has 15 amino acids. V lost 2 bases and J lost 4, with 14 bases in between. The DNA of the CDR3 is TGTGCCTGGAGTTCGGGGGGCGCGGGCACCGGGGAGCTGTTTTTT. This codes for CAWSSGGAGTGELFF.

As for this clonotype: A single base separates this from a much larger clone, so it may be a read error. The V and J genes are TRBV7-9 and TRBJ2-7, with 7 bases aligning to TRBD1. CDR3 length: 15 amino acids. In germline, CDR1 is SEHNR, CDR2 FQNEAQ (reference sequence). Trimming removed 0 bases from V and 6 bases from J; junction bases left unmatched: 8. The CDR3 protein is CASSLAGGATCEQYF. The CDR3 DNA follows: TGTGCCAGCAGCTTAGCAGGGGGCGCAACCTGCGAGCAGTACTTC.

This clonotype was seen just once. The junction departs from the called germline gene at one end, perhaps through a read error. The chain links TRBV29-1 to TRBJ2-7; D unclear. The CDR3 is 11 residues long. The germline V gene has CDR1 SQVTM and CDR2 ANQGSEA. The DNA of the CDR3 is TGCAGCATTGACGGCGGCTACGAGCAGTACTTC. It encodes CSIDGGYEQYF.

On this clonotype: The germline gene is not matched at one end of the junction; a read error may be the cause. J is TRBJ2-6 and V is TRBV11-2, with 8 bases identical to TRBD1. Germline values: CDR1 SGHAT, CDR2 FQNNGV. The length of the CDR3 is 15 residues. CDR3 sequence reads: CASTLTGDEANVLAF. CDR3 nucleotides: TGTGCCAGCACCTTGACAGGGGATGAGGCCAACGTCCTGGCTTTC.